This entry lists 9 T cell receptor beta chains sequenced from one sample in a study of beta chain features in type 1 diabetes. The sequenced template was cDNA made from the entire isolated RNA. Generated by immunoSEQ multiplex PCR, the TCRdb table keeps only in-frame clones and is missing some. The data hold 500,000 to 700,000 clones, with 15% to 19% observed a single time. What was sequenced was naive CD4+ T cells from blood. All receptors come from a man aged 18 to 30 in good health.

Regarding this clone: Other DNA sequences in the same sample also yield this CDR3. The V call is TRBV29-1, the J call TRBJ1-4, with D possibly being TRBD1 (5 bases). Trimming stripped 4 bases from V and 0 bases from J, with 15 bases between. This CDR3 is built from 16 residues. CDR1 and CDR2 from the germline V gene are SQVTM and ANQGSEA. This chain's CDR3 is CSVVVGELTTNEKLFF. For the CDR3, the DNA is TGCAGCGTTGTGGTAGGGGAGTTGACAACTAATGAAAAACTGTTTTTT.

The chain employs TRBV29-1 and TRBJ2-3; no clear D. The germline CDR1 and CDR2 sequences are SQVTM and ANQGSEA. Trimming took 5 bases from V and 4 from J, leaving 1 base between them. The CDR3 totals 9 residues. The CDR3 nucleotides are TGCAGCGTTTCAGATACGCAGTATTTT. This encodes CSVSDTQYF.

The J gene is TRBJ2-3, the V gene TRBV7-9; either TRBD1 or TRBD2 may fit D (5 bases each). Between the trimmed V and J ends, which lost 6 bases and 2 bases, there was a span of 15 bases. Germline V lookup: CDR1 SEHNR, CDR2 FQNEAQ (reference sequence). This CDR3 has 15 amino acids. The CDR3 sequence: CASSFTTGPTDTQYF. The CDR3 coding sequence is TGTGCCAGCAGTTTTACAACGGGACCCACAGATACGCAGTATTTT.

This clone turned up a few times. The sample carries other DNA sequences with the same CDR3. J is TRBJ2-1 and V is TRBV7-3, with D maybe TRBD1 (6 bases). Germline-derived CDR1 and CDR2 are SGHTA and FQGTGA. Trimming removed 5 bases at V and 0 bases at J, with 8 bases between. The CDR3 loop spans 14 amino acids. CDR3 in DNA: TGTGCCAGCAGCCAGGGGAGCTCCTACAATGAGCAGTTCTTC. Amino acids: CASSQGSSYNEQFF.

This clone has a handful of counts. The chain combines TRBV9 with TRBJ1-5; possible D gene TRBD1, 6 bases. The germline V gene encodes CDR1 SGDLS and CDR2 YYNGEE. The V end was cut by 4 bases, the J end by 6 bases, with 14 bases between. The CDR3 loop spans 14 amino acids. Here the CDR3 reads CASSTTAGAQPQHF. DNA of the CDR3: TGTGCCAGCAGCACGACCGCAGGGGCTCAGCCCCAGCATTTT. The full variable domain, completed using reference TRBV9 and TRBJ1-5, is DSGVTQTPKHLITATGQRVTLRCSPRSGDLSVYWYQQSLDQGLQFLIQYYNGEERAKGNILERFSAQQFPDLHSELNLSSLELGDSALYFCASSTTAGAQPQHFGDGTRLSIL.

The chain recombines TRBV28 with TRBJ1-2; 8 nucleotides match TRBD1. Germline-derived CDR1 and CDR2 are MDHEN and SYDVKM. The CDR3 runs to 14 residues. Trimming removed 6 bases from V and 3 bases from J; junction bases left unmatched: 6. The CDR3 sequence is CASSPRDRYYGYTF. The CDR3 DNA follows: TGTGCCAGCAGCCCCCGGGACAGGTACTATGGCTACACCTTC.

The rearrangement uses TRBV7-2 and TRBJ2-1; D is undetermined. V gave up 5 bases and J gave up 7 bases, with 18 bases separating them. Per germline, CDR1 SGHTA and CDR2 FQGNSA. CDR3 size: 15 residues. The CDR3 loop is CASSPLDGLRNEQFF. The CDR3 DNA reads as TGTGCCAGCAGCCCCCTAGATGGATTAAGGAATGAGCAGTTCTTC.

CDR3 region: CASSYSRGTGYGYTF. The CDR3 DNA reads as TGTGCCAGCAGTTACTCGCGGGGTACGGGCTATGGCTACACCTTC. The chain couples TRBV6-5 to TRBJ1-2, with D unclear. The germline V gene encodes CDR1 MNHEY and CDR2 SVGAGI. Trimming cost V 0 bases and J 4 bases, with 12 bases left between them. The CDR3 contains 15 residues.

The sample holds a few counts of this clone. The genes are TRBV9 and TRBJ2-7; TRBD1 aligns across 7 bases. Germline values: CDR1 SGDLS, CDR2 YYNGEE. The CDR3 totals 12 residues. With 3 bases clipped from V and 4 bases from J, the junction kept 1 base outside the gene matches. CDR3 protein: CASSAGQYEQYF. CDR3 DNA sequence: TGTGCCAGCAGCGCGGGACAGTACGAGCAGTACTTC. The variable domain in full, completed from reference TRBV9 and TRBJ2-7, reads DSGVTQTPKHLITATGQRVTLRCSPRSGDLSVYWYQQSLDQGLQFLIQYYNGEERAKGNILERFSAQQFPDLHSELNLSSLELGDSALYFCASSAGQYEQYFGPGTRLTVT.